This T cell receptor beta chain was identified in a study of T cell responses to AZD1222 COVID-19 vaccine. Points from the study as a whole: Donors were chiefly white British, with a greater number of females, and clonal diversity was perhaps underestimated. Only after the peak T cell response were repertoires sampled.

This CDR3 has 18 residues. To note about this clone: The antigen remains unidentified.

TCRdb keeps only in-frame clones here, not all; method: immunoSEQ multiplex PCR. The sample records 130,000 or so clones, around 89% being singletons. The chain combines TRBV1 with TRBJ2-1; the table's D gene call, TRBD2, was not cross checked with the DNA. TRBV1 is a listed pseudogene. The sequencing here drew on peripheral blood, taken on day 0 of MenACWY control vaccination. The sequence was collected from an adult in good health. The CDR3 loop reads CTSSQDESDGRRDNEQFF. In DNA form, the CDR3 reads TGCACCAGCAGCCAAGATGAGTCTGACGGGAGAAGGGACAATGAGCAGTTCTTC.